The 7 T cell receptor beta chains listed next were all sequenced from one sample in a study of T cells expressing NK-cell markers. TCRdb re-analyzed the 5' RACE reads; it lists each CDR3 protein once, without DNA. This sample's table has about 550,000 distinct CDR3 sequences. The sequenced sample consisted of blood T cells: a sorted CD56 or NKG2C T cell subset, CD4+ or CD8+ T cells, or bulk PBMC T cells (not recorded which). The receptor source for this set is a young man in good health.

The chain recombines TRBV28 with TRBJ1-1. The CDR3 contains 14 residues. The germline gives CDR1 MDHEN, CDR2 SYDVKM. This chain's CDR3 is CASSFEWLDTEAFF. Based on the CDR3 plus reference TRBV28 and TRBJ1-1, the full variable domain is DVKVTQSSRYLVKRTGEKVFLECVQDMDHENMFWYRQDPGLGLRLIYFSYDVKMKEKGDIPEGYSVSREKKERFSLILESASTNQTSMYLCASSFEWLDTEAFFGQGTRLTVV.

The chain uses TRBV29-1 and TRBJ2-1. This CDR3 is 11 amino acids long. Per germline, CDR1 SQVTM and CDR2 ANQGSEA. The CDR3 here is CSVEEPGDMFF.

This chain links TRBV14 with TRBJ2-6. CDR1 and CDR2 from the germline V gene are SGHDN and FVKESK. The CDR3 is 15 residues long. The chain's CDR3 is CASSPVHSGANVLTF.

The V and J genes are TRBV7-2 and TRBJ1-3. The CDR3 runs to 16 residues. Germline loops: CDR1 SGHTA, CDR2 FQGNSA. This CDR3 is CASSLRIGSSGNTIYF.

The chain is built from TRBV30 and TRBJ2-2. From germline, CDR1 is GTSNPN and CDR2 SVGIG (reference sequence). CDR3 size: 14 residues. The CDR3 spells CAWSVLPQLGELFF.

V usage is TRBV3-1 and J usage is TRBJ1-2; TCRdb's D call, TRBD1, is unchecked because there is no DNA. CDR3 length equals 14 residues. Germline V gives CDR1 LGHDT, CDR2 YNNKEL (reference sequence). The CDR3 reads CASSQALRGDGYTF. Full variable domain (rest looked up from reference TRBV3-1 and TRBJ1-2): DTAVSQTPKYLVTQMGNDKSIKCEQNLGHDTMYWYKQDSKKFLKIMFSYNNKELIINETVPNRFSPKSPDKAHLNLHINSLELGDSAVYFCASSQALRGDGYTFGSGTRLTVV.

V usage is TRBV10-3 and J usage is TRBJ1-5; the TCRdb call, TRBD1, lacks DNA for checking. Germline CDR1 reads ENHRY; CDR2 reads SYGVKD. The CDR3 runs to 16 residues. CDR3 sequence: CAISGRGQPPYQPQHF.